Below, one TCR beta chain is given with its context. What it recognizes is unknown. The data are from a study of a mutant IDH1 vaccine in newly diagnosed glioma. For the study at large: Initiation of the vaccine course occurred 4-6 weeks after radiotherapy alone, or alongside temozolomide cycles.

Time point described: week 11, during vaccination. In every dose of vaccine, 300 ug of mutant IDH1 20-mer peptide was given alongside topical imiquimod. Donors had new WHO grade 3 or 4 IDH1-mutant, ATRX-lost astrocytomas. The table came from immunoSEQ multiplex PCR; TCRdb's copy has only in-frame clones and leaves some out. Of about 120,000 clones listed, about four fifths were seen once; the top ten hold about 5.5%. V gave up 3 bases and J gave up 4 bases; unmatched junction bases: 3. The CDR3 is 14 amino acids. Germline CDR1 reads MNHNS; CDR2 reads SASEGT. Study conclusions and caveats: In 80% to 95% of patients, immune responses induced by the vaccine occurred.

This specimen consisted of PBMCs, obtained from a glioma patient whose treatment included an IDH1 peptide vaccine. V gene TRBV6-1 combines with J gene TRBJ2-3, with 8 bases aligning to TRBD1. This receptor was obtained from a man aged 40-50 years with glioma. CDR3 sequence: CASSDPTGADTQYF. The CDR3 coding sequence is TGTGCCAGCAGTGATCCGACAGGGGCAGATACGCAGTATTTT.